These 5 T cell receptor beta chains were all obtained from the same sample, sequenced in a study of OX40 agonist ivuxolimab in advanced cancers. Data came from immunoSEQ multiplex PCR; TCRdb stores just in-frame clones and leaves some out. The table includes approximately 37,000 clones, roughly 87% detected once. The sample here was CD4+ or CD8+ T cells sorted from blood, taken in a trial of the OX40 agonist ivuxolimab. These receptors all stem from an adult with an advanced solid tumor such as melanoma, head and neck, liver or kidney cancer.

CDR3 residues: CASSFLKRDGNTDTQYF. The CDR3 coding sequence is TGTGCCAGCAGTTTCCTTAAGCGGGATGGAAACACAGATACGCAGTATTTT. The J gene is TRBJ2-3, the V gene TRBV27; TRBD2 agrees at 7 bases. The germline gives CDR1 MNHEY, CDR2 SMNVEV (reference sequence). The CDR3 is made up of 17 amino acids. The V and J ends lost 3 bases and 2 bases, in that order; junction bases with no gene match: 11.

The chain couples TRBV27 to TRBJ1-1; 7 positions match TRBD1. Germline-derived CDR1 and CDR2 are MNHEY and SMNVEV (reference sequence). This CDR3 contains 14 residues. The ends lost 5 bases at V and 2 bases at J; junction bases unmatched: 5. Here the CDR3 reads CASSRTGPNTEAFF. CDR3 nucleotides: TGTGCCAGCAGTCGGACAGGCCCTAACACTGAAGCTTTCTTT.

V is TRBV20-1 and J is TRBJ2-2; D is uncertain. V was shortened by 5 bases and J by 4 bases, with 5 bases between the two germline ends. The CDR3 loop spans 11 amino acids. Germline-derived CDR1 and CDR2 are DFQATT and SNEGSKA (reference sequence). The CDR3 protein is CSASLTGELFF. The DNA for the CDR3 is TGCAGTGCTTCTCTCACCGGGGAGCTGTTTTTT.

This chain uses TRBV19 with TRBJ2-5; 11 bases align to TRBD2. The CDR3 totals 15 residues. The V and J ends lost 5 bases and 5 bases, in that order; junction bases with no gene match: 7. Germline-derived CDR1 and CDR2 are LNHDA and SQIVND (reference sequence). CDR3 residues: CASSGSGGDLETQYF. CDR3 bases: TGTGCCAGTAGTGGTAGCGGGGGGGATCTGGAGACCCAGTACTTC.

This clone was recorded only once. The J gene is TRBJ2-3, the V gene TRBV4-1; no definite D call. CDR1 is MGHRA, CDR2 YSYEKL, per germline. This CDR3 has 13 residues. Trimming stripped 0 bases from V and 3 bases from J, with 4 bases between. CDR3 nucleotide sequence: TGCGCCAGCAGCCAAGACGATACAGATACGCAGTATTTT. Amino acids: CASSQDDTDTQYF.